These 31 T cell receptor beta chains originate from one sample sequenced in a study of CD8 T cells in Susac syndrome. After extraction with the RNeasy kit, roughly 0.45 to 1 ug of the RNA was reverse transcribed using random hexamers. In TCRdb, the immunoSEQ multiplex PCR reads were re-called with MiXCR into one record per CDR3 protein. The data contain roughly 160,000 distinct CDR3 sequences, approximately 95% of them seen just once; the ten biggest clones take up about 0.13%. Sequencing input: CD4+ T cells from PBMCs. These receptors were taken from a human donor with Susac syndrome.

CDR3 protein: CSVGRETYEQYF. In nucleotides, the CDR3 is TGCAGCGTAGGGAGGGAGACCTACGAGCAGTACTTC. This sequence joins TRBV29-1 and TRBJ2-7; TRBD2 agrees at 7 bases. There are 12 residues in the CDR3. V dropped 6 bases and J dropped 2; count of bases not matched to a gene: 4. CDR1 is SQVTM, CDR2 ANQGSEA, per germline.

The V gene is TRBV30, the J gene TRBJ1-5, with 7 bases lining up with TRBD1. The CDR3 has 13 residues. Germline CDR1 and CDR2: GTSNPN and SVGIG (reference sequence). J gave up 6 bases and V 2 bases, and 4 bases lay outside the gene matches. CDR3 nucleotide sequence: TGTGCCTGGAGTACAGGGGCGAGTCAGCCCCAGCATTTT. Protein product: CAWSTGASQPQHF. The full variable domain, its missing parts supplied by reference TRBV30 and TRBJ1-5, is SQTIHQWPATLVQPVGSPLSLECTVEGTSNPNLYWYRQAAGRGLQLLFYSVGIGQISSEVPQNLSASRPQDRQFILSSKKLLLSDSGFYLCAWSTGASQPQHFGDGTRLSIL.

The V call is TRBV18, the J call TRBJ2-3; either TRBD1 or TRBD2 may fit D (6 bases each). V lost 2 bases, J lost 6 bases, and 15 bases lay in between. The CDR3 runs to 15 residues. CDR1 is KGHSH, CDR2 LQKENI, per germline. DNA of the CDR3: TGTGCCAGCTCACCAAGGGAGGCCAGGGGTGATACGCAGTATTTT. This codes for CASSPREARGDTQYF. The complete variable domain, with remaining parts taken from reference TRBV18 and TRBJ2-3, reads NAGVMQNPRHLVRRRGQEARLRCSPMKGHSHVYWYRQLPEEGLKFMVYLQKENIIDESGMPKERFSAEFPKEGPSILRIQQVVRGDSAAYFCASSPREARGDTQYFGPGTRLTVL.

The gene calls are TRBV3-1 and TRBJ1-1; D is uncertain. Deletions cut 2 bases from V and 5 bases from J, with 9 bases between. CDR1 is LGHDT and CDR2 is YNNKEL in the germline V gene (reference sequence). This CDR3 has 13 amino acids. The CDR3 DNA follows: TGTGCCAGCAGCCAAAAATGGGTGACTGAAGCTTTCTTT. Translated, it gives CASSQKWVTEAFF.

CDR3 sequence reads: CSASPSGRGVTDTQYF. The CDR3 DNA sequence: TGCAGTGCTAGTCCATCCGGGAGGGGAGTCACAGATACGCAGTATTTT. The chain uses TRBV20-1 and TRBJ2-3, with 8 bases aligning to TRBD2. The CDR3 totals 16 residues. Trimming removed 3 bases from V and 2 bases from J; junction bases left unmatched: 10. Looked up from germline, CDR1 is DFQATT and CDR2 is SNEGSKA (reference sequence).

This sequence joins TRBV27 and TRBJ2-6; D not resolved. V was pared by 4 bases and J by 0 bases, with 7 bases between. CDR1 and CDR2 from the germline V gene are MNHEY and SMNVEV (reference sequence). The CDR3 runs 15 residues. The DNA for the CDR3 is TGTGCCAGCAGTTACCTCGGCTCTGGGGCCAACGTCCTGACTTTC. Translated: CASSYLGSGANVLTF.

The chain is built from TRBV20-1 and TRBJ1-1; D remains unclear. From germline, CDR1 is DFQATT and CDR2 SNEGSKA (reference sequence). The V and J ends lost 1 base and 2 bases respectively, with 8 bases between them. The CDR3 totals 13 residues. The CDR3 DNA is TGCAGTGCTAGAGTCTACACCAACACTGAAGCTTTCTTT. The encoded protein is CSARVYTNTEAFF.

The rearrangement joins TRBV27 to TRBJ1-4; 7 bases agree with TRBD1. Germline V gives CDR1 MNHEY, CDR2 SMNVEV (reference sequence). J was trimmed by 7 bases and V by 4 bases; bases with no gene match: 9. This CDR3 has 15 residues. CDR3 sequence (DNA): TGTGCCAGCAGTTCTGTCGGGTCAGGGGGTGAAAAACTGTTTTTT. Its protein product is CASSSVGSGGEKLFF.

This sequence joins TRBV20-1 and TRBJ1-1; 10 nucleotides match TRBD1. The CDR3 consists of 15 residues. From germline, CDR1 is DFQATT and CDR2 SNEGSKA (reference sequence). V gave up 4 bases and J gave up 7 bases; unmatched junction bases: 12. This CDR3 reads CSATHPGQGTGEAFF. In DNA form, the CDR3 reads TGCAGTGCTACCCACCCGGGACAGGGGACTGGTGAAGCTTTCTTT.

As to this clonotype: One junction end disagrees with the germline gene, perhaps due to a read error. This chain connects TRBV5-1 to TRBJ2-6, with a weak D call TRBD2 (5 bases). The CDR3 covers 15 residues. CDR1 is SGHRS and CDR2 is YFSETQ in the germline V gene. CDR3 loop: CASSLGSSGANVLTF. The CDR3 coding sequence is TGTGCCAGTAGTCTAGGGAGCTCTGGGGCCAACGTCCTGACTTTC.

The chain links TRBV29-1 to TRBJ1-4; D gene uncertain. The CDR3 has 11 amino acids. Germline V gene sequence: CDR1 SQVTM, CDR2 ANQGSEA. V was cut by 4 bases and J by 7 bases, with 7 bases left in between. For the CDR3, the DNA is TGCAGCGTTGGGACGGTTGAAAAACTGTTTTTT. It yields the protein CSVGTVEKLFF. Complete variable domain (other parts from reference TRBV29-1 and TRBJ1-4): SAVISQKPSRDICQRGTSLTIQCQVDSQVTMMFWYRQQPGQSLTLIATANQGSEATYESGFVIDKFPISRPNLTFSTLTVSNMSPEDSSIYLCSVGTVEKLFFGSGTQLSVL.

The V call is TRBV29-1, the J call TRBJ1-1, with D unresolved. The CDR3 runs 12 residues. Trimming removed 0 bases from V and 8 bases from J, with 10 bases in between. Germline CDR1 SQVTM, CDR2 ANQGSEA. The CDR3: CSVEDAGIEAFF. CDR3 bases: TGCAGCGTTGAAGATGCTGGCATAGAAGCTTTCTTT.

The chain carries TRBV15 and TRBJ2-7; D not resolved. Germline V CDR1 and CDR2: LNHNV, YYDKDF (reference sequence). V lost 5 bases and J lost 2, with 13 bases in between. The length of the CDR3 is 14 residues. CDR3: CATSYRYNPYEQYF. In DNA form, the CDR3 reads TGTGCCACCAGCTATCGGTATAACCCCTACGAGCAGTACTTC.

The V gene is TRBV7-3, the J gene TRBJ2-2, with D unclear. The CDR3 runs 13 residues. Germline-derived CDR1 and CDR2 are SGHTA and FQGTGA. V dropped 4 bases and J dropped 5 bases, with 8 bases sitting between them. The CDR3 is CASSSQSTGELFF. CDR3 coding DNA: TGTGCCAGCAGCTCACAGTCTACCGGGGAGCTGTTTTTT.

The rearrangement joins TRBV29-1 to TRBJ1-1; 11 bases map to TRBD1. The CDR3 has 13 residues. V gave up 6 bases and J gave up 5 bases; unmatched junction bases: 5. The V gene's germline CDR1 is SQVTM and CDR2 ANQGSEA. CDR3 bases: TGCAGCGTGAAGGGACAGGGGGATACTGAAGCTTTCTTT. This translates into CSVKGQGDTEAFF.

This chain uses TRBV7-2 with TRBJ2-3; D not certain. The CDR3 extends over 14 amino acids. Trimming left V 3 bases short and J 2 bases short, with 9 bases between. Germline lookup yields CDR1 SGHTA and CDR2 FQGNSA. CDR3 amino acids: CASSFSMVTDTQYF. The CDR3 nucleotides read TGTGCCAGCAGCTTCTCCATGGTCACAGATACGCAGTATTTT.

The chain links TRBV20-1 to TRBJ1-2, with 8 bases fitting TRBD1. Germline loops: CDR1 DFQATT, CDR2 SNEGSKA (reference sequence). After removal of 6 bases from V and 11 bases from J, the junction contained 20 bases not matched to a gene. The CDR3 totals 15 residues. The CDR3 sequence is CSARILRDRPSRYTF. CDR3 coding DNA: TGCAGTGCGAGGATCCTCCGGGACAGGCCCTCACGTTACACCTTC.

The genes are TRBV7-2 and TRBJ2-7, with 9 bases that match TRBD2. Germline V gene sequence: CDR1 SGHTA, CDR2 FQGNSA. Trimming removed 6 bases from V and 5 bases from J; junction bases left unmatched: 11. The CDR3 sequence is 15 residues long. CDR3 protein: CASSLWAGGLNEQYF. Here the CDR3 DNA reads TGTGCCAGCAGTCTCTGGGCGGGAGGGCTCAACGAGCAGTACTTC.

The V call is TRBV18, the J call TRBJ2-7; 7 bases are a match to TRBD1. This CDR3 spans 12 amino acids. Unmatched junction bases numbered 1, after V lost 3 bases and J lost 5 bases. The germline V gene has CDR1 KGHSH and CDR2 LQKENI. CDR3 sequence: CASSPGQDEQYF. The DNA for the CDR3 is TGTGCCAGCTCACCTGGACAGGACGAGCAGTACTTC.

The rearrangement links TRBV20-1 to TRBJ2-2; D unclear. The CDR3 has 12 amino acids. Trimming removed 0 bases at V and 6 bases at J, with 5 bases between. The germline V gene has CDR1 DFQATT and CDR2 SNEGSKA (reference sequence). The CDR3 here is CSARDNPGELFF. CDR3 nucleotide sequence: TGCAGTGCTAGAGATAATCCCGGGGAGCTGTTTTTT.

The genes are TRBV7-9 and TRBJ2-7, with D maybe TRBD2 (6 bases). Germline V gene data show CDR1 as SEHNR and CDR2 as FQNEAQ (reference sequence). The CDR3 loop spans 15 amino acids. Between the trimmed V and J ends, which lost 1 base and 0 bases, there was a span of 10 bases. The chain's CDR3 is CASSLGDGSSYEQYF. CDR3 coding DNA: TGTGCCAGCAGCTTAGGAGACGGGAGCTCCTACGAGCAGTACTTC.

CDR3 DNA sequence: TGCAGTGCTTTCGGCGGGAACACAGATACGCAGTATTTT. Translation: CSAFGGNTDTQYF. V usage is TRBV20-1 and J usage is TRBJ2-3, with D tentatively TRBD2 (6 bases). Germline CDR1 and CDR2: DFQATT and SNEGSKA (reference sequence). The V end was cut by 5 bases, the J end by 2 bases, with 11 bases between. The length of the CDR3 is 13 residues.

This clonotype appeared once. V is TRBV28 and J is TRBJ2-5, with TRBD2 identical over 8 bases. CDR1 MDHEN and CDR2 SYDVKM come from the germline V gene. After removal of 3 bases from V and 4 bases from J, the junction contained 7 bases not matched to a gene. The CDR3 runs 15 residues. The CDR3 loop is CASSLATRGGETQYF. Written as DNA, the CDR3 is TGTGCCAGCAGTTTGGCGACACGGGGGGGAGAGACCCAGTACTTC.

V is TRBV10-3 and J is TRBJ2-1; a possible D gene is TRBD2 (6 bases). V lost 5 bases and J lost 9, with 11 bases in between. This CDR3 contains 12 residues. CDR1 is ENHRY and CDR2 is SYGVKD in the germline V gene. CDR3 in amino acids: CAISRAEGEQFF. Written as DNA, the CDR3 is TGTGCCATCAGTAGAGCGGAGGGTGAGCAGTTCTTC.

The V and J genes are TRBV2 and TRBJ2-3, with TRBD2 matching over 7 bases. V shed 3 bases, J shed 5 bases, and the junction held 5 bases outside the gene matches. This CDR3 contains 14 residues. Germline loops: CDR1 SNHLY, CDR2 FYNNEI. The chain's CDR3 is CASSEVAGVDTQYF. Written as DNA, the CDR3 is TGTGCCAGCAGTGAGGTCGCGGGAGTAGATACGCAGTATTTT.

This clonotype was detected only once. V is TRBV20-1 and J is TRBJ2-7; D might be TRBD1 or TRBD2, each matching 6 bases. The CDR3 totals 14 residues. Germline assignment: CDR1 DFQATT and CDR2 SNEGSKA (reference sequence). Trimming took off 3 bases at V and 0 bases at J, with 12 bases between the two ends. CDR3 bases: TGCAGTGCTAGCGACGGGGGCCTCTCCTACGAGCAGTACGTC. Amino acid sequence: CSASDGGLSYEQYV.

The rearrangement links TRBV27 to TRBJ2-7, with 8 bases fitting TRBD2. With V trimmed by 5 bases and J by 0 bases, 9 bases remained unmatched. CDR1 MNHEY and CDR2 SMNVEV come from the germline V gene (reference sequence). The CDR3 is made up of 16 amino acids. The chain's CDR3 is CASSVRPSGLSYEQYF. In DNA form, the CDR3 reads TGTGCCAGCAGTGTCCGCCCTAGCGGGCTCTCCTACGAGCAGTACTTC.

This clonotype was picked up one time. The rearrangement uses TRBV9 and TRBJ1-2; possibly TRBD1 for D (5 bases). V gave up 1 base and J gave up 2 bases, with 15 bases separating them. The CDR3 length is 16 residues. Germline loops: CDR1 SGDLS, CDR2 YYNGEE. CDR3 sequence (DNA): TGTGCCAGCAGCGTAAGCCGACTAGGGGAGAACTATGGCTACACCTTC. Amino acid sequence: CASSVSRLGENYGYTF.

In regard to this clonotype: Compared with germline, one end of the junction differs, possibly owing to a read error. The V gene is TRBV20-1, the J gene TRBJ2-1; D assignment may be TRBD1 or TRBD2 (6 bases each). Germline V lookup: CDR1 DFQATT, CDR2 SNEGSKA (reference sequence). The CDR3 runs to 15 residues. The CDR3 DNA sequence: TGCAGTGTTAGAAGTCAGGGGAAGGGGAGGAATGAGCAGTTCTTC. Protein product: CSVRSQGKGRNEQFF.

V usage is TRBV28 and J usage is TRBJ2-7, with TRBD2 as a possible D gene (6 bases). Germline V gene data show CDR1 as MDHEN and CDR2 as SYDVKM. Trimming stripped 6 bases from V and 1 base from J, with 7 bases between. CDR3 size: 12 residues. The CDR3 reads CASSRGSYEQYV. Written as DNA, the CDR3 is TGTGCCAGCAGCCGGGGGTCCTACGAGCAGTACGTC.

CDR3 sequence (DNA): TGTGCCTGGACCCCCGCCTCAGGGAATGAGCAGTTCTTC. Its translation: CAWTPASGNEQFF. The chain recombines TRBV30 with TRBJ2-1; a weak D match, TRBD1 (5 bases). Trimming pared 4 bases from V and 7 bases from J, leaving 14 bases between. CDR3 size: 13 residues. Germline assignment: CDR1 GTSNPN and CDR2 SVGIG (reference sequence).